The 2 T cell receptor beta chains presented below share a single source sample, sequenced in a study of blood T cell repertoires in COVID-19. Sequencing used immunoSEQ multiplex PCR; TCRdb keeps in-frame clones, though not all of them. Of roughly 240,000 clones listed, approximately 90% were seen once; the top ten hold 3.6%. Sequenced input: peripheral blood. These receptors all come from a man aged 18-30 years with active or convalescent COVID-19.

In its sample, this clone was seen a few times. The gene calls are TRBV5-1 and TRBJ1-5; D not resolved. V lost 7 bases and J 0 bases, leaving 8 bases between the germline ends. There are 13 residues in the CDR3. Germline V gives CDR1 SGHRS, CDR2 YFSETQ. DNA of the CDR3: TGCGCCAGCGCACCAGATAGCAATCAGCCCCAGCATTTT. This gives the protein CASAPDSNQPQHF.

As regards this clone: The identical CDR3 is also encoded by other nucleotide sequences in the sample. Here the CDR3 reads CASSLEGSGYTF. The DNA for the CDR3 is TGCGCCAGCAGCTTGGAGGGGTCCGGCTACACCTTC. This chain links TRBV5-1 with TRBJ1-2; possibly TRBD1 for D (5 bases). Germline CDR1 reads SGHRS; CDR2 reads YFSETQ. Trimming took 0 bases from V and 8 from J, leaving 8 bases between them. This CDR3 has 12 amino acids. Combining the CDR3 with reference TRBV5-1 and TRBJ1-2 gives the whole variable domain KAGVTQTPRYLIKTRGQQVTLSCSPISGHRSVSWYQQTPGQGLQFLFEYFSETQRNKGNFPGRFSGRQFSNSRSEMNVSTLELGDSALYLCASSLEGSGYTFGSGTRLTVV.